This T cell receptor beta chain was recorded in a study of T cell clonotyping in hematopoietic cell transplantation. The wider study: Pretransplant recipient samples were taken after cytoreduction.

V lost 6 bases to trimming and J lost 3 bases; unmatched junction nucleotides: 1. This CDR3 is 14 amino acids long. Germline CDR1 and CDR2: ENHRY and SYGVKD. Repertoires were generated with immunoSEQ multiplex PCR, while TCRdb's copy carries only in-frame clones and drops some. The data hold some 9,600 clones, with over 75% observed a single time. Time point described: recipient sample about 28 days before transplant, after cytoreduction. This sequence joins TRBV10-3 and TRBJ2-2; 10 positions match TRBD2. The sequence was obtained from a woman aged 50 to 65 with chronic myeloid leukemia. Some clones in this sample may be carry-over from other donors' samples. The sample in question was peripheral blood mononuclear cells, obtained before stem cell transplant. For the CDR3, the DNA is TGTGCCATCAGAGCGGGAGGGGACACCGGGGAGCTGTTTTTT. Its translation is CAIRAGGDTGELFF.